Listed below are T cell receptor beta chains from one sample, sequenced in a study of technical replicates of blood from several donors. Assay: immunoSEQ multiplex PCR; the TCRdb copy retains only in-frame clones and omits some. The sample lists over 85,000 clones; approximately 94% were seen once. Sequencing was performed on T cells isolated from PBMCs. The receptors come from a human donor in good health. Both conserved end residues are part of each CDR3. Expanded clones are given a class, and other clones once, few, many or no size at all.

CDR3 length	V gene	clone size	J gene	CDR3 protein
12	TRBV29-1	NA	TRBJ1-2	CSVDRDSYGYTF
14	TRBV2	NA	TRBJ2-1	CASSERTHGDEQFF
13	TRBV28	NA	TRBJ1-2	CASSFGLIYGYTF
14	TRBV10-3	NA	TRBJ1-5	CAISEPGGNQPQHF
14	TRBV6-6	NA	TRBJ2-7	CASSQRTVPYEQYF
13	TRBV13	NA	TRBJ1-3	CASSRQGRNTIYF
16	TRBV4-1	NA	TRBJ2-1	CASSHPSALSYNEQFF
14	TRBV5-4	NA	TRBJ2-1	CASTTSGSLREQFF
16	TRBV28	NA	TRBJ2-7	CASSFPNYRAGYEQYF
18	TRBV14	NA	TRBJ2-2	CASSQELVRDLYTGELFF
15	TRBV19	NA	TRBJ2-5	CASRRARDSQETQYF
13	TRBV19	few	TRBJ1-5	CASLQGSNQPQHF
14	TRBV5-6	NA	TRBJ2-5	CASTPREVTETQYF
16	TRBV5-4	NA	TRBJ2-3	CASSLWSSGFTDTQYF
14	TRBV19	NA	TRBJ1-5	CASSIIPVNQPQHF
16	TRBV18	few	TRBJ1-1	CASSPTGNWMNTEAFF
10	TRBV2	NA	TRBJ2-3	CASTRATQYF
15	TRBV5-6	NA	TRBJ1-2	CASSPRGGALYGYTF
18	TRBV28	once	TRBJ2-4	CASSLFLRLAGAKNIQYF
15	TRBV7-9	NA	TRBJ1-4	CASSRTGGEDEKLFF
17	TRBV5-4	NA	TRBJ2-5	CASSSGGTSGSLETQYF
12	TRBV9	once	TRBJ2-2	CASGLGAGELFF
15	TRBV7-7	NA	TRBJ2-1	CASSLMTGVGNEQFF
14	TRBV19	NA	TRBJ1-2	CASRAGGQGYGYTF
15	TRBV7-9	once	TRBJ1-2	CASISDSLGPYGYTF
14	TRBV19	once	TRBJ2-2	CASRVTGNTGELFF
13	TRBV6-5	NA	TRBJ2-7	CASSYRTGSEQYF
15	TRBV11-2	NA	TRBJ1-6	CASSGGVTYNSPLHF
13	TRBV30	NA	TRBJ2-7	CAWSDRDRAEQYF